This TCR beta chain derives from a study of control samples from healthy donors and cancer patients. The protocol was immunoSEQ multiplex PCR, while the TCRdb copy is restricted to in-frame clones and leaves out a portion. The table records around 150,000 clones, over 90% of them present only once. The CDR3 length is 19 residues. After removal of 0 bases from V and 0 bases from J, the junction contained 7 bases not matched to a gene. Germline V gene sequence: CDR1 LGHNA, CDR2 YNFKEQ. Sequenced material: blood. This TCR derives from a woman between 25 and 40 years old in good health. The rearrangement joins TRBV4-2 to TRBJ1-5; TRBD1 aligns across 11 bases. The CDR3 DNA is TGTGCCAGCAGCCAAGATCGGGGACAGGGGGTGAATAGCAATCAGCCCCAGCATTTT. This codes for CASSQDRGQGVNSNQPQHF.